This T cell receptor (beta chain) was recorded in a study of blood T cell repertoires in COVID-19 (dated by TCRdb to between 2020 and 2021). Context from the whole study: Collaborator samples came from the United States, Italy and Spain and covered acute and convalescent phases of COVID-19. The prospective study material was composed of cDNA or gDNA derived from T cells, B-cell-depleted T cells, or PBMCs. Deeply sampled blood TCRbeta repertoires from subjects exposed to, actively infected with, or recovered from COVID-19 were included in the dataset. The repertoires were released in a freely available public database meant as a resource for research on the immune response to SARS-CoV-2. The samples were drawn from the first 160 participants of the ongoing ImmuneRACE study and from 1,254 subjects provided by 6 global collaborators. Nearly every sample came with metadata listing a de-identified subject ID, COVID-19 status, age in years and sex. HLA class I and class II types, where available, came from metadata supplied by the sample provider rather than from assay-based typing. What the work shows at the level of the full study, not this receptor alone: The quantity of clinical and demographic metadata differed by source and by participant and was supplied without curation.

With respect to this clone: Its target antigen remains unknown. It has no much larger one-base neighbor in the sample; base qualities were not kept.

Collaborating institutions collected whole blood in K2EDTA tubes following their own protocols. For TCRbeta analysis, collaborators shipped samples in one of three forms: frozen whole blood, isolated PBMCs, or DNA extracted from either of those sample types. Deletion took 7 bases off V and 2 bases off J, with a span of 15 bases between the germline ends. CDR1 and CDR2 (SGHNT, YENEEA) derive from the germline V gene. Including the terminal cysteine and phenylalanine, the CDR3 comprises 14 residues. The only DNA kept is the CDR3, 42 bases in frame from the first base. TCRbeta CDR3 regions were amplified from genomic DNA using the immunoSEQ Assay, a bias-controlled multiplex PCR. In the authors' own workflow: The number of nucleated cells in each sample was estimated from the amplification of reference gene primers within the assay. Sequence reads were collapsed and filtered to measure the absolute abundance of every unique TCRbeta CDR3 rearrangement. For each sample, productive Simpson clonality was calculated as the square root of Simpson's diversity index over productive rearrangements. TCRdb retrieved this table from immuneACCESS and kept in-frame rearrangements only. Not all clones are present; in checked studies, unresolved V genes account for under half, and no reason is known for the remainder. V and J calls and clone size are copied from that table; D and trimming were computed from the DNA. The sample table shows just under 350,000 clones, and 83% are seen once. 2.5% to 3.5% of the sample goes to the ten largest clones.

Sequencing was done on a sample of peripheral blood. The V gene is TRBV11-3 and the J gene is TRBJ2-7, with a tentative D gene TRBD2 over 5 matching bases. This receptor was taken from a man younger than 40 with active or convalescent COVID-19. The CDR3 here reads CASNGKGSPYEQYF. The nucleotide sequence reads TGTGCCAGCAACGGGAAAGGCTCCCCCTACGAGCAGTACTTC.